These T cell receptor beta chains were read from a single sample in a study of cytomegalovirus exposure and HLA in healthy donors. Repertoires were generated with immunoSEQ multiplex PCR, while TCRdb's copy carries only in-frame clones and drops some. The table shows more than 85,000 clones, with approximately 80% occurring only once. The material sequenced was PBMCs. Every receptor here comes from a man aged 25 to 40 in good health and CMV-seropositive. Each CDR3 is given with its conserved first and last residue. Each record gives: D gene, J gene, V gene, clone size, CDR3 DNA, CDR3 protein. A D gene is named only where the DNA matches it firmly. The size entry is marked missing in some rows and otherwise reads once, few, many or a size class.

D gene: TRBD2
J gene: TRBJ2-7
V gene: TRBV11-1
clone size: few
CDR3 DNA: TGTGCCAGCAGCCGAACTAGCGGGGGGGCCTACGAGCAGTACTTC
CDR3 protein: CASSRTSGGAYEQYF

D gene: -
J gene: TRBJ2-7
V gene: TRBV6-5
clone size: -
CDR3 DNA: TGTGCCAGCAGTTCCCTGAGGGGGGGGCCTCTCTACGAGCAGTACTTC
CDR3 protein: CASSSLRGGPLYEQYF

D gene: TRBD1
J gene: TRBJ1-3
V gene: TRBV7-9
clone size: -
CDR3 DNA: TGTGCCAGCACAACCGGGACAGGCACTGGAAACACCATATATTTT
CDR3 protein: CASTTGTGTGNTIYF

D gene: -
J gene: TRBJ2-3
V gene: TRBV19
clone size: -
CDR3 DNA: TGTGCCAGTAGTACCCCGAGGGGGATCTACACAGATACGCAGTATTTT
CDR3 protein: CASSTPRGIYTDTQYF

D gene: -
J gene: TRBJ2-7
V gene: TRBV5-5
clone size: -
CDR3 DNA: TGTGCCAGCAGCTTGGTGGGGGGATCGGGCGAGCAGTACTTC
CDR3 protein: CASSLVGGSGEQYF

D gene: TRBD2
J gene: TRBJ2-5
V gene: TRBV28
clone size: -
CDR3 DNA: TGTGCCAGCAGCTCCCTAGCGGGGGGGCCTAAGACCCAGTACTTC
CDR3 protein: CASSSLAGGPKTQYF

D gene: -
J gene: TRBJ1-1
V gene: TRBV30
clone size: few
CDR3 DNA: TGTGCCTGGATCGCAGGGTCTAGTGAAGCTTTCTTT
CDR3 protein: CAWIAGSSEAFF

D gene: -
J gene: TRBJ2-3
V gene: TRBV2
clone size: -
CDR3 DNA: TGTGCCAGCACCCAGACTAGAAGCTCCCTGACGCAGTATTTT
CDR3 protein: CASTQTRSSLTQYF

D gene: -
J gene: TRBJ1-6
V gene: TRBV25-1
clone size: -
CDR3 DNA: TGTGCCAGCAGTGGAGGGTATAATTCACCCCTCCACTTT
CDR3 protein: CASSGGYNSPLHF

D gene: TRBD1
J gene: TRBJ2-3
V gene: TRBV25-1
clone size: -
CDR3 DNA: TGTGCCAGCAGTGGGGACAGGGGGGCAGATACGCAGTATTTT
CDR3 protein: CASSGDRGADTQYF

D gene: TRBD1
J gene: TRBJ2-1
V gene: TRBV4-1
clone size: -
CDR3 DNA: TGCGCCAGCAGCAGGGACAGGGCCTTGAATGAGCAGTTCTTC
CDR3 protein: CASSRDRALNEQFF

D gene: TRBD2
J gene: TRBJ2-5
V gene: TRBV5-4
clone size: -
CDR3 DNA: TGTGCCAGCAGCTTCGGCGGGGGGGCCGGGGAGACCCAGTACTTC
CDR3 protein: CASSFGGGAGETQYF

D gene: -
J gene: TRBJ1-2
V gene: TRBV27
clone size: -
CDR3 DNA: TGTGCCAGCAGTTTATCGATAACGGGGAGGAAAGGCTACACCTTC
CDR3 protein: CASSLSITGRKGYTF

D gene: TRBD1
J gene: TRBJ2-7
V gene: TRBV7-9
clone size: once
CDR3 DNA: TGTGCCAGCAGCCTAAGGGACAGGGACACCTACGAGCAGTACTTC
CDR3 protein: CASSLRDRDTYEQYF

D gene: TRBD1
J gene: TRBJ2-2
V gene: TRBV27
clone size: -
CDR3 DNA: TGTGCCAGCCGGGGACAGGGAAACACCGGGGAGCTGTTTTTT
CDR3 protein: CASRGQGNTGELFF

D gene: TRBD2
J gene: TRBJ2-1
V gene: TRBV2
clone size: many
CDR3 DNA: TGTGCCAGCGCCCCTACCCGGGGGGGCTACAATGAGCAGTTCTTC
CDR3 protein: CASAPTRGGYNEQFF

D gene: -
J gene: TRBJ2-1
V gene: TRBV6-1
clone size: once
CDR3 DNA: TGTGCCAGCAGAGCGAACCGGGCCCAGGGCAATGAGCAGTTCTTC
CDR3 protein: CASRANRAQGNEQFF

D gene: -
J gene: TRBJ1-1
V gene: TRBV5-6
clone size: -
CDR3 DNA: TGTGCCAGCAGCTTTTTAGGAGAGAACACTGAAGCTTTCTTT
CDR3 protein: CASSFLGENTEAFF

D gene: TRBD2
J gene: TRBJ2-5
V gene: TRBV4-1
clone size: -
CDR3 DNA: TGCGCCAGCAGCCAAGATGGGACTAGGGCGGAGACCCAGTACTTC
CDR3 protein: CASSQDGTRAETQYF

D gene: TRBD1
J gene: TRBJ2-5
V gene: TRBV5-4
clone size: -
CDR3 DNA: TGTGCCAGCAGCTTTACAGGGGGAAAGAAAGAGACCCAGTACTTC
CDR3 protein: CASSFTGGKKETQYF

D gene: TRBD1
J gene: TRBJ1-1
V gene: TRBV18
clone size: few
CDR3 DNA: TGTGCCAGCTCACCACCCGGACAGGGGTCTGTCACTGAAGCTTTCTTT
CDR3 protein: CASSPPGQGSVTEAFF

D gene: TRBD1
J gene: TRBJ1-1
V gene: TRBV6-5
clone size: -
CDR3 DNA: TGTGCCAGCAGTTTTCAAGCGGGACAGGGTGCAGCTTTCTTT
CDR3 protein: CASSFQAGQGAAFF

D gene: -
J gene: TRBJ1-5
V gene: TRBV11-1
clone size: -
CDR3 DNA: TGTGCCAGCAGCTTAATTAGAAGGGCAGGGAACGATCAGCCCCAGCATTTT
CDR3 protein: CASSLIRRAGNDQPQHF

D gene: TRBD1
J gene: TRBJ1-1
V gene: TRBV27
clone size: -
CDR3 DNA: TGTGCCAGCAGTTTGGGACAGGGTGACACTGAAGCTTTCTTT
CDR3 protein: CASSLGQGDTEAFF

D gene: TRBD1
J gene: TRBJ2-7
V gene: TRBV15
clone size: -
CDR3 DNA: TGTGCCACCAGCAGCCAGATGACAGGGGTGGGGATCCAGCAGTACTTC
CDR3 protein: CATSSQMTGVGIQQYF

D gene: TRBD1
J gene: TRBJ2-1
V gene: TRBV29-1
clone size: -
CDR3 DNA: TGCAGCGGTGAGGGACAGGGTCGTTATGAGCAGTTCTTC
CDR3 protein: CSGEGQGRYEQFF

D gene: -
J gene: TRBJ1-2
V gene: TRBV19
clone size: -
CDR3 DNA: TGTGCCAGTAGTTATTTTAACTATGGCTACACCTTC
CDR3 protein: CASSYFNYGYTF

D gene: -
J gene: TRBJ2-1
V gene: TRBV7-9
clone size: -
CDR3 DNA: TGTGCCAGCAGCCCGACAGTGGTAAACTACAATGAGCAGTTCTTC
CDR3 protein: CASSPTVVNYNEQFF

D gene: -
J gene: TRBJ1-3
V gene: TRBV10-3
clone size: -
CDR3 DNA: TGTGCCATCCACGATGGGGAGGGTGGAAACACCATATATTTT
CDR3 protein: CAIHDGEGGNTIYF

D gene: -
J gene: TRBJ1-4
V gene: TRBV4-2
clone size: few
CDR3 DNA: TGTGCCAGCAGCCAGCACTCCGGGGGGGTTCGGGAAAAACTGTTTTTT
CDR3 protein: CASSQHSGGVREKLFF

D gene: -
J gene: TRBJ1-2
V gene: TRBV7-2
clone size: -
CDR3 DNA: TGTGCCAGCAGCTTAGTTAGGCGGTCTCTTGAGGGCTACACCTTC
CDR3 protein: CASSLVRRSLEGYTF

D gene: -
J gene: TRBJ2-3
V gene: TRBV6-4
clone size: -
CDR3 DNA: TGTGCCAGCAGTGACTCGGCGGGGAGCACAGATACGCAGTATTTT
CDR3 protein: CASSDSAGSTDTQYF

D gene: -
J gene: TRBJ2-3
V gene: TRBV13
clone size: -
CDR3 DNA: TGTGCCAGCAGCTCAACCGACAGTGGCACAGATACGCAGTATTTT
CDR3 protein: CASSSTDSGTDTQYF

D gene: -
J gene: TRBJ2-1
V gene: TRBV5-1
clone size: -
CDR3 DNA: TGCGCCAGCAGCTTGGGGGGAGACAATGAGCAGTTCTTC
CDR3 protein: CASSLGGDNEQFF

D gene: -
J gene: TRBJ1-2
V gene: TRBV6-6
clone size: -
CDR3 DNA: TGTGCCAGCAGTTACGGCAGGGCCCAGGGGGGCTACACCTTC
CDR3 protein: CASSYGRAQGGYTF

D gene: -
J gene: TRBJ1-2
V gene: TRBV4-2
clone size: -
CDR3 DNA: TGTGCCAGCAGCCAAGATGTTGGGCCTCCCAGGGACTATGGCTACACCTTC
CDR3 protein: CASSQDVGPPRDYGYTF

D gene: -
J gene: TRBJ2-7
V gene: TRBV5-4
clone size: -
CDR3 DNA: TGTGCCAGCAGCTCGAACAGGGATTACGAGCAGTACTTC
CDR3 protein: CASSSNRDYEQYF

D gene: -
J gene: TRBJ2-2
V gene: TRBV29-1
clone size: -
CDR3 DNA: TGCAGCGCCCTTTCCGAGGGACACCTGAACACCGGGGAGCTGTTTTTT
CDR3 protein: CSALSEGHLNTGELFF

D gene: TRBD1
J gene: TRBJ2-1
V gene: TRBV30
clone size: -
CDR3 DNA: TGTGCCCTGGGACAGGACTTATACAATGAGCAGTTCTTC
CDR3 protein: CALGQDLYNEQFF

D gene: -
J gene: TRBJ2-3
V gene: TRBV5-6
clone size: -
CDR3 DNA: TGTGCCAGCAGCTTGGTGTCCGCAGATACGCAGTATTTT
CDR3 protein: CASSLVSADTQYF

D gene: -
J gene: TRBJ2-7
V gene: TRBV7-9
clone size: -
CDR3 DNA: TGTGCCAGCAGCCACGGACAGGGAGGGTACGAGCAGTACTTC
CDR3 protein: CASSHGQGGYEQYF